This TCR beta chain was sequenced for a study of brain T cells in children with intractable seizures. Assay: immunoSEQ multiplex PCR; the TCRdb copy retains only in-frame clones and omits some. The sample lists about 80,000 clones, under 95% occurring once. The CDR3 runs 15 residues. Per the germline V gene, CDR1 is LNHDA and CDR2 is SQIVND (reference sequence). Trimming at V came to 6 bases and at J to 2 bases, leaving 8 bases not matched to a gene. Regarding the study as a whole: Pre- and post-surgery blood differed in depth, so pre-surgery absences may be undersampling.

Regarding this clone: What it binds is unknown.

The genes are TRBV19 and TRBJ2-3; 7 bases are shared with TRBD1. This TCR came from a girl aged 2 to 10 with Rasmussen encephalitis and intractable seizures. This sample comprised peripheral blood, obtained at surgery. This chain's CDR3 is CASSQPGGITDTQYF. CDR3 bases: TGTGCCAGTAGCCAACCAGGGGGTATCACAGATACGCAGTATTTT. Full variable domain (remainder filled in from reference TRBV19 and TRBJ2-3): DGGITQSPKYLFRKEGQNVTLSCEQNLNHDAMYWYRQDPGQGLRLIYYSQIVNDFQKGDIAEGYSVSREKKESFPLTVTSAQKNPTAFYLCASSQPGGITDTQYFGPGTRLTVL.